What follows describes a single TCR beta chain. This may come from a read error, since a much larger clone is one base off. The sample comes from a study of molecular identifiers for immune sequencing clone quantification. For the study at large: Replicate runs used RNA from roughly 18,000 or 92,000 naive CD8 cells, which was split five ways into aliquots, and four of those aliquots were then sequenced.

One entry per CDR3 protein, called by TCRdb with MiXCR from the PCR reads. This table has 490,000 or so distinct CDR3 sequences, roughly 24% appearing once. The CDR3 consists of 13 residues. Germline CDR1 MNHEY, CDR2 SVGAGI. The sequence derives from a human donor in good health. Some libraries in this study had Jurkat cell RNA spiked in. The chain couples TRBV6-5 to TRBJ2-7; D is unclear. Sequencing was performed on naive CD8+ T cells from blood, with Jurkat cell RNA spiked in. Sample subset: FACS-sorted CD8+CD4-CCR7+CD45RA+ naive T cells. CDR3 in amino acids: CASSYAGAYEQCF. The CDR3 DNA reads TGTGCCAGCAGTTACGCAGGTGCCTACGAGCAGTGCTTC.